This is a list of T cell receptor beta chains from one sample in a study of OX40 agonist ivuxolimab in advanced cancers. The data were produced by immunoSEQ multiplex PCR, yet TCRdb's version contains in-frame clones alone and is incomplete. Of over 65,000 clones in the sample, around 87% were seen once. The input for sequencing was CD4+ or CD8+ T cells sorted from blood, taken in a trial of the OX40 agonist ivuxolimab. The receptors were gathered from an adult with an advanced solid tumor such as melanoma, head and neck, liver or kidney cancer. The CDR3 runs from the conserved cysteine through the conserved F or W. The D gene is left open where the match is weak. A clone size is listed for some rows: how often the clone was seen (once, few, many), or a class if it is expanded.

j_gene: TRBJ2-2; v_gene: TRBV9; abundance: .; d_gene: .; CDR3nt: TGTGCCAGCAGCGTTGGGTTATCCGCCGGGGTTCAAACCGGGGAGCTGTTTTTT; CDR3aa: CASSVGLSAGVQTGELFF
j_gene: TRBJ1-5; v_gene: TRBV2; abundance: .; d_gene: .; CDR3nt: TGTGCCAGCAGTGAAGCTTACGCGAATAGCAATCAGCCCCAGCATTTT; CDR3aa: CASSEAYANSNQPQHF
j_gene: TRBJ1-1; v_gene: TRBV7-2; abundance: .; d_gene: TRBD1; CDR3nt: TGTGCCAGCAGCTTCCACAGGGGGGGCACTGAAGCTTTCTTT; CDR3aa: CASSFHRGGTEAFF
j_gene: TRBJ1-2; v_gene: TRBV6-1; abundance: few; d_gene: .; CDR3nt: TGTGCCAGCAGTGAAGTCGGCAGGGGAGGCTATGGCTACACCTTC; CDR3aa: CASSEVGRGGYGYTF
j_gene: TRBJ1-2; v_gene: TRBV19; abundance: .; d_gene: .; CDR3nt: TGTGCCAGTAGTATAGTTGGGGGATCTAACTATGGCTACACCTTC; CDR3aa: CASSIVGGSNYGYTF
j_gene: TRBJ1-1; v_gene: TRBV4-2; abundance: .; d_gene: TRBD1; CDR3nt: TGTGCCAGCAGTGTGGATCCCCAGGGGGACAATGAAGCTTTCTTT; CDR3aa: CASSVDPQGDNEAFF
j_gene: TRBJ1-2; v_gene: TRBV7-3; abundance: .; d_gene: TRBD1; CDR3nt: TGTGCCAGCAGCTTAACTCGGACAGGGGGCCTCGGCTACACCTTC; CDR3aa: CASSLTRTGGLGYTF
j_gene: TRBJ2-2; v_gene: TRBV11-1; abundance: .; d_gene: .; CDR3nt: TGTGCCAGCAGCCCGGGGGCGCGCGCCACCGGGGAGCTGTTTTTT; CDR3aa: CASSPGARATGELFF
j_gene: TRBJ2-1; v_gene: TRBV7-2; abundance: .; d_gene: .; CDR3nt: TGTGCCAGCAGCCCTCGGACAGCTCCGAACAATGAGCAGTTCTTC; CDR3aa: CASSPRTAPNNEQFF
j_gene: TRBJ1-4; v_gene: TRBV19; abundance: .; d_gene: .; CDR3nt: TGTGCCAGTAGTATTATTCGGCAGGGTGGGGGAAAACTGTTTTTT; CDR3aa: CASSIIRQGGGKLFF
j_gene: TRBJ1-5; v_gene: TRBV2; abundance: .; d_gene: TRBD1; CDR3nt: TGTGCCAGCAGTGAACGACAGGGAAGCAATCAGCCCCAGCATTTT; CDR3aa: CASSERQGSNQPQHF
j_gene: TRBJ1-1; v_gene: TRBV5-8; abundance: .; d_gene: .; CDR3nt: TGTGCCAGCAGCTTTTACAGCATGAACACTGAAGCTTTCTTT; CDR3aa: CASSFYSMNTEAFF
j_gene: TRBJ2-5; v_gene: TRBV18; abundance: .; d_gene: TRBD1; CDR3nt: TGTGCCAGCTCACCACCGGGACAGGGGACCGCGGAGACCCAGTACTTC; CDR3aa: CASSPPGQGTAETQYF
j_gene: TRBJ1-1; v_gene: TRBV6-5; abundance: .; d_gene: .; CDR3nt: TGTGCCAGCAGTTACTCGATTAGAGGATGGGCTGAAGCTTTCTTT; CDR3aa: CASSYSIRGWAEAFF
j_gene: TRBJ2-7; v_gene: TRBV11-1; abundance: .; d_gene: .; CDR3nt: TGTGCCAGCAGCTTAGGTAGGGGACCCTACGAGCAGTACTTC; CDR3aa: CASSLGRGPYEQYF
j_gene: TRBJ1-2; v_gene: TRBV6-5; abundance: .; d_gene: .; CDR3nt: TGTGCCAGCATGGACGGGTCGAACTATGGCTACACCTTC; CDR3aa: CASMDGSNYGYTF
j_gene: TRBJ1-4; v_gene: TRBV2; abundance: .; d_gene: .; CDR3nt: TGTGCCAGCAGTGGGAGGGAAGCTAATGAAAAACTGTTTTTT; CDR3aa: CASSGREANEKLFF
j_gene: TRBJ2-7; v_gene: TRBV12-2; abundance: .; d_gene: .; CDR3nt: TGTGCAAGTCCCGTAGACAGGGGTTTACTCTACGAGCAGTACTTC; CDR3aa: CASPVDRGLLYEQYF
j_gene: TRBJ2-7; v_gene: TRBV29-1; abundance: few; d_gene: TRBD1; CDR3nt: TGCAGCGCTTCGGGACAGGGAGACTACGAGCAGTACTTC; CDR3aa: CSASGQGDYEQYF
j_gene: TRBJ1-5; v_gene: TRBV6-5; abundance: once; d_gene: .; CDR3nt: TGTGCCAGCAGCAACCGGCTCCCGGATCAGCCCCAGCATTTT; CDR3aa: CASSNRLPDQPQHF
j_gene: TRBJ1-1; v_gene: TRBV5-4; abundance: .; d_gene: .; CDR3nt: TGTGCCAGCAGCTCCATCTCGACAAGGCCAGGGATCACTGAAGCTTTCTTT; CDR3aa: CASSSISTRPGITEAFF
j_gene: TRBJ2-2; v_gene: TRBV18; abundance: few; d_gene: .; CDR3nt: TGTGCCAGCTCACGGGACGGGCCGAACACCGGGGAGCTGTTTTTT; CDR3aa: CASSRDGPNTGELFF
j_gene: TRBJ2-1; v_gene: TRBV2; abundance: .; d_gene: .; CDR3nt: TGTGCCAGCAGTGAATATACCCAGGAGGTCTTC; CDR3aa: CASSEYTQEVF
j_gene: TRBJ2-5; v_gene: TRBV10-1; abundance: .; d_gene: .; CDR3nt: TGCGCCAGCAGTGATCTGGGAACAGAAGGAGAGACCCAGTACTTC; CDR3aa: CASSDLGTEGETQYF
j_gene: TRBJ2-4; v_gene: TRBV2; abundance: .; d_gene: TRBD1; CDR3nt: TGTGCCAGCAGTTCAACGGGACAGGGGGCGCCTAGAGGAGATCAGTACTTC; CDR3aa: CASSSTGQGAPRGDQYF
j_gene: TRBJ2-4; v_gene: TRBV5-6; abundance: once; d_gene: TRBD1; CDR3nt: TGTGCCAGCACCAACCGTAGGACAGGGGTGAACATTCAGTACTTC; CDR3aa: CASTNRRTGVNIQYF
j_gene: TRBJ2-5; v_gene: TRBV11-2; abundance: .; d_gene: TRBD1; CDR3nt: TGTGCCAGCAGCCGAAGACAGGGGAGAGGGCAAGAGACCCAGTACTTC; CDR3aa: CASSRRQGRGQETQYF
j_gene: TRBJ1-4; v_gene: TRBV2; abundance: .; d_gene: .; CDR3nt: TGTGCCAGCAGGAGGGGGGAAAATGAAAAACTGTTTTTT; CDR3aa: CASRRGENEKLFF
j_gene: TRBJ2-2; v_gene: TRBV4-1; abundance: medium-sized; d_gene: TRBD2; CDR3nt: TGCGCCAGCAGCCAAGATATCGGACTAGCGGGAGGGGTCGGGGAGCTGTTTTTT; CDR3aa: CASSQDIGLAGGVGELFF
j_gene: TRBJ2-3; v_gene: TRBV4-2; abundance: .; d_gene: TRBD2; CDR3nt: TGTGCCAGCAGTCCGATGACTAGCGGGGGGACAGATACGCAGTATTTT; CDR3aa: CASSPMTSGGTDTQYF
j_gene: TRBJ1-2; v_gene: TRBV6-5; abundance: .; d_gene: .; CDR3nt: TGTGCCAGCAGTTACACCAACCTAGGTGGCTACACCTTC; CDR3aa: CASSYTNLGGYTF
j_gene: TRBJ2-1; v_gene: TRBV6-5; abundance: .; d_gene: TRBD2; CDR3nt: TGTGCCAGCAGCCCACTAGCGGGGGGGTACAATGAGCAGTTCTTC; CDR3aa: CASSPLAGGYNEQFF
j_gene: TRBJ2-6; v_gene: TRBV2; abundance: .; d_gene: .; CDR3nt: TGTGCCAGCAGTGGACCGTCCCTGGGGGCCTCTGGGGCCAACGTCCTGACTTTC; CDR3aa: CASSGPSLGASGANVLTF
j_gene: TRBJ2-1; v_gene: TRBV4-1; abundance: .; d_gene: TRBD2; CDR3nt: TGCGCCAGCAGCCAAGAACCCCTAGCGGGGGTATTGGAGCAGTTCTTC; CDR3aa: CASSQEPLAGVLEQFF
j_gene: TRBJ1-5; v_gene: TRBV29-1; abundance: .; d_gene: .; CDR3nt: TGCAGCGTTCCCGGACTGAAGAATCAGCCCCAGCATTTT; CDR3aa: CSVPGLKNQPQHF
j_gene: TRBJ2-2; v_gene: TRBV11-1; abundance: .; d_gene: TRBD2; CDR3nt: TGTGCCAGCAGCTTGCGTGCTAGCGGGAACACCGGGGAGCTGTTTTTT; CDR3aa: CASSLRASGNTGELFF
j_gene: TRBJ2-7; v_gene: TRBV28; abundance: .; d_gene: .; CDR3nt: TGTGCCTCTTCTAGCCCCTACGAGCAGTACTTC; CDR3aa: CASSSPYEQYF
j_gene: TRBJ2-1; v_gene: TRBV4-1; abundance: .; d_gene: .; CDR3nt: TGCGCCAGCAGCCAAGTAGCGTCCTCGGGAAAGTTCTTC; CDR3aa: CASSQVASSGKFF
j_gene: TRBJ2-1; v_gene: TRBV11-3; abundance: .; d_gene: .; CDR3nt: TGTGCCAGCAGCTTTGGCGGCTCCTACAATGAGCAGTTCTTC; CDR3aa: CASSFGGSYNEQFF
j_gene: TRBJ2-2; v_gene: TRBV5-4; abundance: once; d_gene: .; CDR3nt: TGTGCCAGCAGCTTGGGGACTACAGTGACCGGGGAGCTGTTTTTT; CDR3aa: CASSLGTTVTGELFF
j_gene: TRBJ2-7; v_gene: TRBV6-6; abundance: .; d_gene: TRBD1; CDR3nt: TGTGCCAGCAGTTTGGACAGGATGTACGAGCAGTACTTC; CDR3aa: CASSLDRMYEQYF
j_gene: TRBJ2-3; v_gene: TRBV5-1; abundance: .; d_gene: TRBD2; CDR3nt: TGCGCCAGCAGCTTGTCCGGTAGACTAGCGGGGGGGCCAGGTGCAGATACGCAGTATTTT; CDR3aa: CASSLSGRLAGGPGADTQYF
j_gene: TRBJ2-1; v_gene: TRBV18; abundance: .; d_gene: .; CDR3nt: TGTGCCAGCTCACCTCCACAGGGCTACAATGAGCAGTTCTTC; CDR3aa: CASSPPQGYNEQFF
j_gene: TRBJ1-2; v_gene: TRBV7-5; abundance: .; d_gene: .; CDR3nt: TGTGTCAGAAGCTGGGTACCGTGGGGGCGGGGTGGCTACACCTTC; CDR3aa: CVRSWVPWGRGGYTF
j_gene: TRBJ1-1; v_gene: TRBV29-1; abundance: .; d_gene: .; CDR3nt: TGCAGCGTCCGCGAGGCGGGGACCCGAAACGCTGAAGCTTTCTTT; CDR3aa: CSVREAGTRNAEAFF
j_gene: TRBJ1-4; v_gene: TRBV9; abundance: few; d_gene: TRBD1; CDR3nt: TGTGCCAGCAGCGTAACTGACAGGGGGCAGGAAAAACTGTTTTTT; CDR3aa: CASSVTDRGQEKLFF
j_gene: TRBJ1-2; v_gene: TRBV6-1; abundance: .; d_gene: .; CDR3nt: TGTGCCAGCAGTGAAGGGAGGGGGGGAAGCTATGGCTACACCTTC; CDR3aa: CASSEGRGGSYGYTF
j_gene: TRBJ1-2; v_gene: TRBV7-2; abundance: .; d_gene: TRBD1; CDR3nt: TGTGCCAGCAGCTCCCACAGGGGGCATGGCTACACCTTC; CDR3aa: CASSSHRGHGYTF